The rows below give T cell receptor beta chains drawn from one sample of a study of blood T cell repertoires in COVID-19. Sequencing used immunoSEQ multiplex PCR; TCRdb keeps in-frame clones, though not all of them. The table records around 250,000 clones, roughly 90% of them present only once. Sequencing was done on a sample of peripheral blood. The source of these receptors is a woman aged 40 to 50 who had recovered from COVID-19. Both conserved end residues are part of each CDR3. Each record gives: clone size, J gene, V gene, D gene, CDR3 protein, CDR3 DNA. The D gene is left open where the match is weak. Only part of the rows carry a size: once, few, many, or a class if the clone is expanded.

abundance: .; j_gene: TRBJ2-2; v_gene: TRBV9; d_gene: .; CDR3aa: CASSGGDRNTGELFF; CDR3nt: TGTGCCAGCAGCGGGGGGGACAGGAACACCGGGGAGCTGTTTTTT
abundance: .; j_gene: TRBJ1-2; v_gene: TRBV11-1; d_gene: .; CDR3aa: CASEGRESGSNYGYTF; CDR3nt: TGTGCCAGCGAAGGACGGGAGTCAGGTTCTAACTATGGCTACACCTTC
abundance: .; j_gene: TRBJ2-1; v_gene: TRBV28; d_gene: .; CDR3aa: CASSLQGSYNEQFF; CDR3nt: TGTGCCAGCAGTTTACAGGGGTCCTACAATGAGCAGTTCTTC
abundance: .; j_gene: TRBJ2-1; v_gene: TRBV2; d_gene: TRBD2; CDR3aa: CASSEASGRFF; CDR3nt: TGTGCCAGCAGTGAGGCTAGCGGTAGGTTCTTC
abundance: .; j_gene: TRBJ2-6; v_gene: TRBV7-6; d_gene: .; CDR3aa: CASSLDPGASSGANVLTF; CDR3nt: TGTGCCAGCAGCTTAGATCCAGGCGCAAGCTCTGGGGCCAACGTCCTGACTTTC
abundance: .; j_gene: TRBJ2-1; v_gene: TRBV11-2; d_gene: TRBD2; CDR3aa: CASSPRTSGLGTYNEQFF; CDR3nt: TGTGCCAGCAGCCCAAGGACTAGCGGGTTAGGTACCTACAATGAGCAGTTCTTC
abundance: .; j_gene: TRBJ2-7; v_gene: TRBV28; d_gene: TRBD2; CDR3aa: CASRPSGRGPYEQYF; CDR3nt: TGTGCCAGCAGGCCTAGCGGGAGAGGGCCCTACGAGCAGTACTTC
abundance: .; j_gene: TRBJ1-4; v_gene: TRBV5-1; d_gene: TRBD1; CDR3aa: CASSPGGTGDEKLFF; CDR3nt: TGCGCCAGCAGCCCGGGAGGGACAGGGGATGAAAAACTGTTTTTT
abundance: once; j_gene: TRBJ2-3; v_gene: TRBV7-8; d_gene: TRBD1; CDR3aa: CASSRGQLITDTQYF; CDR3nt: TGTGCCAGCAGCAGGGGACAGCTCATCACAGATACGCAGTATTTT
abundance: .; j_gene: TRBJ1-1; v_gene: TRBV3-1/TRBV3-2; d_gene: TRBD1; CDR3aa: CASSQAGTETEAFF; CDR3nt: TGTGCCAGCAGCCAAGCCGGGACAGAGACCGAAGCTTTCTTT